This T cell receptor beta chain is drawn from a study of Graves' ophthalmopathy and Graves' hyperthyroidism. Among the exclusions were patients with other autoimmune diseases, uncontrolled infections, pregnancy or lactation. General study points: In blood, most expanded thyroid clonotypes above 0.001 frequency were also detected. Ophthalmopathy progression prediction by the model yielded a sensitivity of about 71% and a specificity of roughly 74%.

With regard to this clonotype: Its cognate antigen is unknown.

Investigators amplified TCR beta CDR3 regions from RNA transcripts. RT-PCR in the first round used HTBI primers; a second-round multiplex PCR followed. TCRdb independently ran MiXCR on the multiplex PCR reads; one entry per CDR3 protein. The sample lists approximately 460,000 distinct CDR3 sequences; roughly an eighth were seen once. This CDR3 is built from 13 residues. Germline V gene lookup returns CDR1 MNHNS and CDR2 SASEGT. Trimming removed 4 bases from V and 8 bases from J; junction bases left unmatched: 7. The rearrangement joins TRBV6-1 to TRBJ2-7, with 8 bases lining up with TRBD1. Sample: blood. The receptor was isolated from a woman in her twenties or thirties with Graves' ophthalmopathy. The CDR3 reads CASSGGQVGKQYF. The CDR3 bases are TGTGCCAGCAGTGGGGGACAGGTTGGAAAGCAGTACTTC.